The 8 T cell receptor beta chains reported below all come from one sample, sequenced in a study of metastatic and nonmetastatic thyroid tumors (dated by TCRdb to 2020 to 2022). Library preparation employed PCR. The listed sequencing device is Illumina HiSeq 4000. The public sequencing data were trimmed at Q25 with fastp and processed into clonotypes with MiXCR by TCRdb, which kept only in-frame beta chains. The sample includes more than 15,000 clones, with under 30% observed a single time. The ten biggest clones cover under 25% of the sample. No patient had received any treatment before thyroid surgery. What was sequenced was tumor tissue. These receptors all come from a female donor with papillary thyroid cancer or a benign thyroid nodule (not recorded which). Some clones in this sample may be carry-over from other donors' samples.

This clone was observed many times. The V gene is TRBV30, the J gene TRBJ2-3, with 7 bases lining up with TRBD2. The germline V gene has CDR1 GTSNPN and CDR2 SVGIG (reference sequence). V shed 0 bases and J 5 bases; nucleotides not matched to a gene: 8. The CDR3 spans 15 residues. DNA for the CDR3: TGTGCCTGGAGTGTGGGACTACAATCCAAAGATACGCAGTATTTT. Translation: CAWSVGLQSKDTQYF.

About this clone itself: No conserved phenylalanine or tryptophan is present at the end of the CDR3, so a read error is the likely explanation. This chain links TRBV2 with TRBJ2-7; TRBD2 might be the D (5 bases). Germline V lookup: CDR1 SNHLY, CDR2 FYNNEI. This CDR3 has 15 amino acids. Trimming removed 5 bases from V and 2 bases from J, with 16 bases in between. The CDR3 bases are TGTGCCAGCAGTCGAGTATGTCTAGCCGCCTACGAGCAGTACTCC. This sequence encodes CASSRVCLAAYEQYS.

By share, this clone ranks as large. The chain recombines TRBV20-1 with TRBJ2-1; 14 bases line up with TRBD2. Germline V gene lookup returns CDR1 DFQATT and CDR2 SNEGSKA (reference sequence). This CDR3 spans 14 amino acids. V gave up 6 bases and J gave up 5 bases; unmatched junction bases: 3. The CDR3 sequence: CSAGTSGSHNEQFF. CDR3 sequence (DNA): TGCAGTGCCGGGACTAGCGGGAGTCACAATGAGCAGTTCTTC.

This clone was counted ten times or more. Written as DNA, the CDR3 is TGTGCCACCAGTGATTTAGCCGGGGAGCTGTTTTTT. Protein product: CATSDLAGELFF. The gene calls are TRBV24-1 and TRBJ2-2; the D is unclear. Per germline, CDR1 KGHDR and CDR2 SFDVKD. CDR3 length: 12 amino acids. V was cut by 1 base and J by 6 bases, with 2 bases left in between.

J is TRBJ2-7 and V is TRBV11-2; no firm D call. The V and J ends lost 1 base and 3 bases respectively, with 13 bases between them. CDR1 and CDR2 (germline): SGHAT, FQNNGV. The CDR3 consists of 15 residues. As DNA, the CDR3 is TGTGCCAGCAGCTTAGGGTCGGCTACTAACTACGAGCAGTACTTC. Its protein product is CASSLGSATNYEQYF.

As for this clone: Sequence at one end of the junction differs from germline and may be a read error. V gene TRBV7-3 combines with J gene TRBJ2-7; possibly TRBD1 for D (5 bases). Germline CDR1 SGHTA, CDR2 FQGTGA. This CDR3 spans 13 amino acids. As DNA, the CDR3 is TGTGCCAGCAGCTTAACAGGGGCCTACGATCAGTACTTC. As protein: CASSLTGAYDQYF.

This chain joins TRBV6-4 and TRBJ1-3, with D uncertain. Germline V gene lookup returns CDR1 MRHNA and CDR2 SNTAGT. The V gene lost 5 bases and the J gene lost 2 bases, with 4 bases spanning the gap. The CDR3 has 12 amino acids. In DNA form, the CDR3 reads TGTGCCAGCAGTTACCCTGGAAACACCATATATTTT. This sequence encodes CASSYPGNTIYF.

This clone was detected ten times or more. In the same sample, other DNA sequences code for this CDR3. The chain joins TRBV9 to TRBJ2-1; D uncertain. Per the germline V gene, CDR1 is SGDLS and CDR2 is YYNGEE. V shed 0 bases and J shed 2 bases, with 9 bases lying between them. The CDR3 is 15 residues long. The CDR3 DNA follows: TGTGCCAGCAGCGTAGCCCAGGACCCCTACAATGAGCAGTTCTTC. Protein: CASSVAQDPYNEQFF.